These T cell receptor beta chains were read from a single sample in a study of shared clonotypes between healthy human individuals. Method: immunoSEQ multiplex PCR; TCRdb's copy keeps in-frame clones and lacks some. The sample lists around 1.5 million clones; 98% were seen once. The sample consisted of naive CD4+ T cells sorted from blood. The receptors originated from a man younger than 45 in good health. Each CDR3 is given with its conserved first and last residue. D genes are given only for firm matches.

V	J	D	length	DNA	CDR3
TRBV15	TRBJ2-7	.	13	TGTGCCACCAGCAGAGATGGACTCTACGAGCAGTACTTC	CATSRDGLYEQYF
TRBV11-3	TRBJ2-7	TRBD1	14	TGTGCCAGCAGTGCCGGGACAGGCTCCTACGAGCAGTACTTC	CASSAGTGSYEQYF
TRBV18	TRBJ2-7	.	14	TGTGCCAGCTCCCCTCGGGGCCCAGACTACGAGCAGTACTTC	CASSPRGPDYEQYF
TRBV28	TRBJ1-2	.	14	TGTGCCAGCAGGGAGACAGGTTACGACTATGGCTACACCTTC	CASRETGYDYGYTF
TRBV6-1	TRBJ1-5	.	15	TGTGCCAGCAGTGATTCCGGGACCAGAGGTCAGCCCCAGCATTTT	CASSDSGTRGQPQHF
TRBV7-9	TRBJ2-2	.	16	TGTGCCAGCAGCTTACCAGGACTCCCCCAGACCGGGGAGCTGTTTTTT	CASSLPGLPQTGELFF
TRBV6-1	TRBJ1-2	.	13	TGTGCCAGCAGTGAACTGTCCCCGGGAGGCTACACCTTC	CASSELSPGGYTF
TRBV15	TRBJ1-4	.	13	TGTGCCACCAGCGGGAACAGGGATGAAAAACTGTTTTTT	CATSGNRDEKLFF
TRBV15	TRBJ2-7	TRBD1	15	TGTGCCACCAGCAGCGAGACAGGGTGGTTGGGCGAGCAGTACTTC	CATSSETGWLGEQYF
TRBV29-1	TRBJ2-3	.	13	TGCAGCGTTGTCGTCACCTTCACAGATACGCAGTATTTT	CSVVVTFTDTQYF
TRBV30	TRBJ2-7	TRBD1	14	TGTGCCTGGAGGCCGGGACAGGGGTCACACGAGCAGTACTTC	CAWRPGQGSHEQYF